A single sample is the source of the 11 T cell receptor beta chains below, sequenced in a study of T cells in narcolepsy. Data came from immunoSEQ multiplex PCR; TCRdb stores just in-frame clones and leaves some out. The sample lists 20,000 to 25,000 clones, about 91% occurring once. The sample was CD45RA- memory CD4+ T cells from PBMCs. The receptor source for this set is a human donor with narcolepsy.

V gene TRBV9 combines with J gene TRBJ2-1; the D is unclear. This CDR3 has 15 amino acids. The germline CDR1 and CDR2 sequences are SGDLS and YYNGEE. The ends were cut back, 0 bases at V and 0 bases at J, with 7 bases in the middle. The CDR3 is CASSVVGDSYNEQFF. In nucleotides, the CDR3 is TGTGCCAGCAGCGTAGTTGGGGACTCCTACAATGAGCAGTTCTTC.

J is TRBJ2-7 and V is TRBV28; TRBD1 matches at 9 bases. Germline loops: CDR1 MDHEN, CDR2 SYDVKM. J was trimmed by 4 bases and V by 7 bases; bases with no gene match: 5. CDR3 length equals 13 residues. The CDR3 is CASTTGGAYEQYF. The CDR3 coding sequence is TGTGCCAGCACGACAGGGGGGGCTTACGAGCAGTACTTC.

This clone has just one count. The chain combines TRBV7-8 with TRBJ2-7; 8 bases map to TRBD2. With 9 bases clipped from V and 3 bases from J, the junction kept 7 bases outside the gene matches. This CDR3 is built from 13 residues. CDR1 and CDR2 from the germline V gene are SGHVS and FQNEAQ. This CDR3 is CASTRGGSYEQYF. DNA for the CDR3: TGTGCCAGTACCCGGGGGGGGAGCTACGAGCAGTACTTC.

The rearrangement joins TRBV4-1 to TRBJ1-3; TRBD1 might be the D (5 bases). The length of the CDR3 is 19 residues. The germline CDR1 and CDR2 sequences are MGHRA and YSYEKL. Between the trimmed V and J ends, which lost 1 base and 2 bases, there was a span of 21 bases. The CDR3 here is CASSQVVYIYQGAGNTIYF. The CDR3 nucleotides are TGCGCCAGCAGCCAAGTTGTATACATTTATCAGGGTGCTGGAAACACCATATATTTT.

V usage is TRBV6-6 and J usage is TRBJ2-7; D is possibly TRBD1 (6 bases). Between the trimmed V and J ends, which lost 6 bases and 5 bases, there was a span of 17 bases. The CDR3 is 14 residues long. Germline V lookup: CDR1 MNHNY, CDR2 SVGAGI (reference sequence). CDR3 nucleotide sequence: TGTGCCAGCAGGACCCCACAGGGAATCCACGAGCAGTACTTC. Protein: CASRTPQGIHEQYF.

The rearrangement links TRBV15 to TRBJ1-2, with TRBD1 matching 12 bases. This CDR3 has 16 amino acids. Germline assignment: CDR1 LNHNV and CDR2 YYDKDF (reference sequence). V shed 2 bases and J 5 bases; nucleotides not matched to a gene: 6. CDR3 loop: CATSRPGQGAGYGYTF. CDR3 in DNA: TGTGCCACCAGCAGACCGGGACAGGGGGCCGGGTATGGCTACACCTTC.

This chain connects TRBV7-2 to TRBJ1-2; D gene uncertain. V lost 0 bases, J lost 2 bases, and 10 bases lay in between. CDR1 and CDR2 from the germline V gene are SGHTA and FQGNSA. The length of the CDR3 is 15 residues. The CDR3 DNA reads as TGTGCCAGCAGCTTAGCGCGAAGGAAGAACTATGGCTACACCTTC. Translation: CASSLARRKNYGYTF. Full variable domain (outside the CDR3, taken from reference TRBV7-2 and TRBJ1-2): GAGVSQSPSNKVTEKGKDVELRCDPISGHTALYWYRQSLGQGLEFLIYFQGNSAPDKSGLPSDRFSAERTGGSVSTLTIQRTQQEDSAVYLCASSLARRKNYGYTFGSGTRLTVV.

This clone has only one observation. The chain uses TRBV18 and TRBJ2-7, with 8 nucleotides matching TRBD1. The ends lost 5 bases at V and 0 bases at J; junction bases unmatched: 6. The CDR3 length is 15 residues. Germline V lookup: CDR1 KGHSH, CDR2 LQKENI. The CDR3 here is CASSEGQASSYEQYF. In DNA, the CDR3 is TGTGCCAGCTCAGAGGGACAGGCCAGCTCCTACGAGCAGTACTTC.

The chain has TRBV28 and TRBJ2-1, with 12 positions matching TRBD2. With V trimmed by 8 bases and J by 6 bases, 8 bases remained unmatched. Germline assignment: CDR1 MDHEN and CDR2 SYDVKM. The CDR3 sequence is 15 residues long. The chain's CDR3 is CASDITSGRRNEQFF. In DNA form, the CDR3 reads TGTGCCAGCGACATTACTAGCGGGAGGCGCAATGAGCAGTTCTTC.

The CDR3 DNA reads as TGTGCCAGCAGTCTAATCAATGTGGGAGGCTACACCTTC. It translates to CASSLINVGGYTF. The V and J genes are TRBV5-6 and TRBJ1-2; D is undetermined. CDR3 size: 13 residues. Germline CDR1 and CDR2: SGHDT and YYEEEE. Trimming removed 5 bases from V and 8 bases from J, with 16 bases in between.

The chain combines TRBV7-9 with TRBJ2-7; D uncertain. The germline V gene encodes CDR1 SEHNR and CDR2 FQNEAQ (reference sequence). The CDR3 is 14 amino acids. With 1 base removed from V and 6 bases from J, the gap between germline ends came to 13 bases. The CDR3 DNA is TGTGCCAGCAGCTTAGAACTCACGGTAGCCGAGCAGTACTTC. Its protein product is CASSLELTVAEQYF.